This TCR beta chain was observed in a study of blood T cells in healthy people across ages. Background on the study: Capture by template switching was about one barcoded beta molecule per two T cells.

Trimming removed 2 bases at V and 8 bases at J, with 16 bases between. The length of the CDR3 is 15 residues. Germline CDR1 is MNHNS and CDR2 is SASEGT. A second roughly 7 to 11 cycle PCR used barcoded and J-beta primers. Using its own MiXCR run on the 5' RACE reads, TCRdb lists one record per CDR3 protein. The table shows hundreds of thousands of distinct CDR3 sequences, with around 31% occurring only once. This clonotype was observed a handful of times. The chain couples TRBV6-1 to TRBJ2-1; D might be TRBD1 (6 bases). The origin of this receptor is a woman of 80 years or more in good health. The sequenced material came from blood. The DNA for the CDR3 is TGTGCCAGCAGTGAACTGGGGGCCCGTACTGATGAGCAGTTCTTC. It translates to CASSELGARTDEQFF.